This TCR beta chain emerged from a study of long-term antiretroviral therapy in people with HIV. Study-wide results and limits: Against controls, HIV repertoires showed narrower ranges of CDR3 length.

Per donor, a minimum of one pre-ART and a minimum of two post-ART PBMC samples were available. Samples held about 0.9-10 million cryopreserved PBMC before DNA extraction. Version v3.0 of the immunoSEQ assay was performed at survey level. Repertoires were generated with immunoSEQ multiplex PCR, while TCRdb's copy carries only in-frame clones and drops some. Among 20,000 to 25,000 clones listed, more than 65% were seen once. Concerning this clone itself: Its antigen is unknown.

Here the sequenced sample was unsorted PBMCs, taken 0.3 years after starting antiretroviral therapy. The clonotype comes from a man aged 45 to 65 with HIV.

CDR3 region: CSVEESQGVVLTF. DNA of the CDR3: TGCAGCGTTGAGGAGTCGCAGGGGGTCGTCCTGACTTTC. V gene TRBV29-1 combines with J gene TRBJ2-6; 7 bases are shared with TRBD1. Germline CDR1 and CDR2: SQVTM and ANQGSEA. After removal of 3 bases from V and 12 bases from J, the junction contained 8 bases not matched to a gene. The CDR3 loop spans 13 amino acids. Complete variable domain (other parts from reference TRBV29-1 and TRBJ2-6): SAVISQKPSRDICQRGTSLTIQCQVDSQVTMMFWYRQQPGQSLTLIATANQGSEATYESGFVIDKFPISRPNLTFSTLTVSNMSPEDSSIYLCSVEESQGVVLTFGAGSRLTVL.